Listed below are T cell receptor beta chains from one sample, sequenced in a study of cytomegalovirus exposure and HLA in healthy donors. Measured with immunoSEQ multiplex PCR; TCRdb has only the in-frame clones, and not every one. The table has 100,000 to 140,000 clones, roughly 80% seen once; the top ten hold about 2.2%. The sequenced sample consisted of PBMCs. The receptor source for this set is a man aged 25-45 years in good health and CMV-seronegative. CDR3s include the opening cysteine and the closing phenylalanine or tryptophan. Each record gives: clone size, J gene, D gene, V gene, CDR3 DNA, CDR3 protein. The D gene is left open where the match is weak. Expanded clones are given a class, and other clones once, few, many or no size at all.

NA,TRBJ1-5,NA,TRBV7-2,TGTGCCAGCAGCTTAGTTGGTGGGAGGTACAATCAGCCCCAGCATTTT,CASSLVGGRYNQPQHF
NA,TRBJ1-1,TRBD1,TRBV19,TGTGCCAGTAGGCGGACAGGGAGCACTGAAGCTTTCTTT,CASRRTGSTEAFF
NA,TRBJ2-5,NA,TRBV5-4,TGTGCCAGCAGCTTGGCCAGGGGAGAAAGTGGAAGAGAGACCCAGTACTTC,CASSLARGESGRETQYF
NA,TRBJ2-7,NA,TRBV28,TGTGCCAGCTTAGACAGGCTCTCCTACGAGCAGTACTTC,CASLDRLSYEQYF
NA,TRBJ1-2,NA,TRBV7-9,TGTGCCAGCAGCCTTTCCGGGACTACCTATGGCTACACCTTC,CASSLSGTTYGYTF
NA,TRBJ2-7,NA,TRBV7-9,TGTGCCAGCAGCTTCCCGGCGGAACCTACGGGGGAGCAGTACTTC,CASSFPAEPTGEQYF
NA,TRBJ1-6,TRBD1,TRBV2,TGTGCCAGCACTGTAGACAGGGGTAACTCACCCCTCCACTTT,CASTVDRGNSPLHF
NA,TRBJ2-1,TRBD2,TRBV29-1,TGCAGCGCAACGGGACTAGCGGGCCCCGGTGAGCAGTTCTTC,CSATGLAGPGEQFF
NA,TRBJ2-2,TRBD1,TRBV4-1,TGCGCCAGCAGCCCCTCCGGGACAGGGAGGCAAGGTGCAGGATTGGAGCTGTTTTTT,CASSPSGTGRQGAGLELFF
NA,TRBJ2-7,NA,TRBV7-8,TGTGCCAGCAGCTTGCAACTTCCACCCTACGAGCAGTACTTC,CASSLQLPPYEQYF
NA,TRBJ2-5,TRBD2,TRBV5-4,TGTGCCAGCAGCTTGAGCCTAGCGGGGGGGCTGAAGACCCAGTACTTC,CASSLSLAGGLKTQYF
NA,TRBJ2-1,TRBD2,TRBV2,TGTGCCAGCAGTTCCGGGGGGGCCTCCTACAATGAGCAGTTCTTC,CASSSGGASYNEQFF
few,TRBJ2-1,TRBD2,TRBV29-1,TGCAGCGTGCAGACCACTAGCGTCTCCTACAATGAGCAGTTCTTC,CSVQTTSVSYNEQFF
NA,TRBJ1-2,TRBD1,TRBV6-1,TGTGCCAGCAATCACAACCAACGACAGGGGGCTGAGGACTTC,CASNHNQRQGAEDF
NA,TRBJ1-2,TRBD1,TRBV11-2,TGTGCCAGCAGCGAGACAGGGTCGAGTGGCTACACCTTC,CASSETGSSGYTF
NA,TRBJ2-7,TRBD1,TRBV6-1,TGTGCCAGCAAGTCCGGACAGGGAAGCTCCTACGAGCAGTACTTC,CASKSGQGSSYEQYF
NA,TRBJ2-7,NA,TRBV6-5,TGTGCCAGCAGTTACGGAGTCTCCTCCGAGCAGTACTTC,CASSYGVSSEQYF
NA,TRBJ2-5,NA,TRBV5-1,TGCGCCAGCAGCTGGGGGGCAGGGGGGAAAGAGACCCAGTACTTC,CASSWGAGGKETQYF
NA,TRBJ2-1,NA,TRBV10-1,TGCGCCAGCAGTGACGGAGTCGGTGAGCAGTTCTTC,CASSDGVGEQFF
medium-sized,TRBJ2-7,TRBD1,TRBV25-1,TGTGCCAGCAGTGAATCTCCCCTCCGGGACAGACGGTACGAGCAGTACTTC,CASSESPLRDRRYEQYF
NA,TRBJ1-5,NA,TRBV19,TGTGCCAGTAGGGTCTTCGACAAAAGCAATCAGCCCCAGCATTTT,CASRVFDKSNQPQHF
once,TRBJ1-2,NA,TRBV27,TGTGCCAGCAGAAAGACAGGCCTCTATGGCTACACCTTC,CASRKTGLYGYTF
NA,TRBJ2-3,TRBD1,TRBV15,TGTGCCACCAGCGGACTGGGACAGGGGCTGGCAGATACGCAGTATTTT,CATSGLGQGLADTQYF
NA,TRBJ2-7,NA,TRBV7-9,TGTGCCAGCAGGTCTGACAGCTCCTACGAGCAGTACTTC,CASRSDSSYEQYF